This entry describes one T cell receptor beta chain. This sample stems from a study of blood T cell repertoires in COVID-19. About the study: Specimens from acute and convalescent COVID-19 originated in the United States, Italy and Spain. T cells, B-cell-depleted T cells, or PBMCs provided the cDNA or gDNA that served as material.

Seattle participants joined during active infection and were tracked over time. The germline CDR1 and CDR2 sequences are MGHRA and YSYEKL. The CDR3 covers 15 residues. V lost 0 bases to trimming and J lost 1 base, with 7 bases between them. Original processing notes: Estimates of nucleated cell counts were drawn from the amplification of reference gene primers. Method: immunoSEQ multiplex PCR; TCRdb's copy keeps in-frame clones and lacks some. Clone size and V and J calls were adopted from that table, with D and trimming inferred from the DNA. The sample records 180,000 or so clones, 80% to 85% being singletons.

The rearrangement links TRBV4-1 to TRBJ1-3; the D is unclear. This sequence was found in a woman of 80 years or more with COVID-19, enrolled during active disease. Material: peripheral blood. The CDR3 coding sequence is TGCGCCAGCAGCCAAGACAGAAGATCTGGAAACACCATATATTTT. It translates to CASSQDRRSGNTIYF.